The rows below give T cell receptor beta chains drawn from one sample of a study of cytomegalovirus exposure and HLA in healthy donors. Measured with immunoSEQ multiplex PCR; TCRdb has only the in-frame clones, and not every one. This sample yields 150,000 to 200,000 clones, of which about 80% are seen a single time; about a tenth belongs to the top ten. Material for sequencing was PBMCs. These receptors all come from a man aged 18 to 35 in good health and CMV-seropositive. Both conserved end residues are part of each CDR3. The order of the fields is J gene, clone size, D gene, V gene, CDR3 protein, CDR3 DNA. A D gene is named only where the DNA matches it firmly. Some rows mark clone size as missing; the rest say once, few, many or name a class of expanded clone.

>TRBJ1-1|NA|NA|TRBV7-9
CASSLRGGLNTEAFF
TGTGCCAGCAGCTTACGCGGGGGCTTGAACACTGAAGCTTTCTTT
>TRBJ1-1|once|TRBD1|TRBV11-1
CASSLGQGALRTEAFF
TGTGCCAGCAGCTTAGGACAGGGGGCTTTGAGGACTGAAGCTTTCTTT
>TRBJ2-3|NA|TRBD2|TRBV5-1
CASRGGDGTDTQYF
TGCGCCAGCAGGGGGGGGGACGGCACAGATACGCAGTATTTT
>TRBJ2-3|NA|NA|TRBV5-1
CASSSPPDTQYF
TGCGCCAGCAGCTCCCCTCCAGATACGCAGTATTTT
>TRBJ2-1|NA|NA|TRBV29-1
CSVDSSLLVNEQFF
TGCAGCGTTGACTCTAGCCTCTTAGTGAATGAGCAGTTCTTC
>TRBJ1-2|NA|NA|TRBV5-1
CASSLGAPANYGYTF
TGCGCCAGCAGCTTGGGAGCGCCGGCTAACTATGGCTACACCTTC
>TRBJ2-7|NA|NA|TRBV5-1
CASRTSGGLEQYF
TGCGCCAGCAGGACATCCGGAGGACTCGAGCAGTACTTC
>TRBJ2-7|NA|TRBD2|TRBV7-2
CASSLAGAAEQYF
TGTGCCAGCAGCCTAGCGGGGGCTGCCGAGCAGTACTTC
>TRBJ2-7|once|TRBD2|TRBV7-2
CASSRTRSYEQYF
TGTGCCAGCAGCCGGACTAGGTCCTACGAGCAGTACTTC
>TRBJ2-7|few|TRBD2|TRBV27
CASSLANLPGLNYEQYF
TGTGCCAGCAGTTTAGCAAACCTTCCGGGACTAAACTACGAGCAGTACTTC
>TRBJ1-2|NA|NA|TRBV6-5
CASSTRGGQYGYTF
TGTGCCAGCAGTACAAGGGGCGGACAGTATGGCTACACCTTC
>TRBJ1-4|NA|TRBD1|TRBV7-2
CASSPQTGGFEKLFF
TGTGCCAGCAGCCCCCAGACAGGGGGCTTTGAAAAACTGTTTTTT
>TRBJ1-5|NA|TRBD1|TRBV10-1
CASSERWGRGYSNQPQHF
TGCGCCAGCAGTGAGAGGTGGGGCAGGGGGTATAGCAATCAGCCCCAGCATTTT
>TRBJ2-7|NA|TRBD2|TRBV28
CASNLGLAGAYEQYF
TGTGCCAGCAACCTTGGACTAGCGGGAGCTTACGAGCAGTACTTC
>TRBJ2-6|NA|NA|TRBV4-2
CASSRAVYSGANVLTF
TGTGCCAGCAGCCGCGCGGTCTACTCTGGGGCCAACGTCCTGACTTTC
>TRBJ1-4|NA|NA|TRBV29-1
CSAAVRLDNEKLFF
TGCAGCGCAGCCGTCAGACTCGATAATGAAAAACTGTTTTTT
>TRBJ2-1|NA|TRBD1|TRBV28
CASSSNRGHNEQFF
TGTGCCAGCAGTTCCAACAGGGGACACAATGAGCAGTTCTTC
>TRBJ1-5|NA|NA|TRBV23-1
CASSQSSRGGTHNQPQHF
TGCGCCAGCAGTCAATCGAGCCGGGGTGGGACACATAATCAGCCCCAGCATTTT
>TRBJ2-5|NA|TRBD2|TRBV2
CASTPALAGTQYF
TGTGCCAGCACCCCGGCACTAGCGGGGACCCAGTACTTC
>TRBJ2-3|NA|TRBD2|TRBV6-4
CASSASGGATDTQYF
TGTGCCAGCAGCGCTAGCGGGGGGGCCACAGATACGCAGTATTTT
>TRBJ2-1|NA|NA|TRBV23-1
CATPTSGNEQFF
TGCGCCACCCCGACTAGTGGGAATGAGCAGTTCTTC
>TRBJ1-4|NA|NA|TRBV28
CASLGGEKLFF
TGTGCCTCCTTGGGGGGGGAAAAACTGTTTTTT
>TRBJ1-5|few|NA|TRBV19
CASSETVQPQHF
TGTGCCAGTAGTGAAACAGTTCAGCCCCAGCATTTT
>TRBJ2-1|NA|TRBD1|TRBV5-4
CASSPGTDNYNEQFF
TGTGCCAGCAGCCCGGGGACAGATAACTACAATGAGCAGTTCTTC
>TRBJ1-1|NA|NA|TRBV18
CASSRQEMNTEAFF
TGTGCCAGCTCAAGACAAGAAATGAACACTGAAGCTTTCTTT